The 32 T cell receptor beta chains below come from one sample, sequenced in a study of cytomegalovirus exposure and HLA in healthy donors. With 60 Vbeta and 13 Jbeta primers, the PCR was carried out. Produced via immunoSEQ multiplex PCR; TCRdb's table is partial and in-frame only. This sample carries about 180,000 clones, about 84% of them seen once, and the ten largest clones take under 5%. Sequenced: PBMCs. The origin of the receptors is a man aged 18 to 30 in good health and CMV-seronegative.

In DNA form, the CDR3 reads TGCACCAGCAGCCATGGGACAGGAGAGTACAATGAGCAGTTCTTC. Translating gives CTSSHGTGEYNEQFF. V and J are TRBV1 and TRBJ2-1; TRBD1 reflects the table's D call only, with no check against the DNA. TRBV1 is labeled a pseudogene. This CDR3 spans 15 amino acids.

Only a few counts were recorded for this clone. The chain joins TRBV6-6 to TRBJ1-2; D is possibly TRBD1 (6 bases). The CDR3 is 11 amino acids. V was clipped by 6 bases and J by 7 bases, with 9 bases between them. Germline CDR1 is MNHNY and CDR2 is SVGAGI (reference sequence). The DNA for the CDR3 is TGTGCCAGCAGACCAGGGGTTGGCTACACCTTC. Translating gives CASRPGVGYTF.

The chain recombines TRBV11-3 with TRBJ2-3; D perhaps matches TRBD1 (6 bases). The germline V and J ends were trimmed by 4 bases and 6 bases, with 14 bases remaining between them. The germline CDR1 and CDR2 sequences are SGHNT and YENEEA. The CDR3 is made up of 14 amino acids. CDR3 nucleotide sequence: TGTGCCAGCAGCTCTCCTTTTACAGGGGATACGCAGTATTTT. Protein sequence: CASSSPFTGDTQYF.

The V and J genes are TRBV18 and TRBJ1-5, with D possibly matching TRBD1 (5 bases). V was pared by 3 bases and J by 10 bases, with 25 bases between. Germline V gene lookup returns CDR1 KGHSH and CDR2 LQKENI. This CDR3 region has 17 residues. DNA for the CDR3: TGTGCCAGCTCACCTGCTGGGCAGGGTGTTCGAGCAAGCCCCCAGCATTTT. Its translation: CASSPAGQGVRASPQHF.

The DNA for the CDR3 is TGTGCCAGCAACCCCAGGGAAAACTACGAGCAGTACTTC. This translates into CASNPRENYEQYF. The chain combines TRBV2 with TRBJ2-7; TRBD1 might be the D (5 bases). V was cut by 7 bases and J by 3 bases, with 13 bases left in between. Germline-derived CDR1 and CDR2 are SNHLY and FYNNEI. The CDR3 covers 13 residues.

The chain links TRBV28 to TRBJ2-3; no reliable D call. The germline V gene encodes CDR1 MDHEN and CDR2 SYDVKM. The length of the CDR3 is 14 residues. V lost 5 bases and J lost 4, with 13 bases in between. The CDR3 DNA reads TGTGCCAGCAGTCCAAGAACGAGTCCAGATACGCAGTATTTT. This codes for CASSPRTSPDTQYF.

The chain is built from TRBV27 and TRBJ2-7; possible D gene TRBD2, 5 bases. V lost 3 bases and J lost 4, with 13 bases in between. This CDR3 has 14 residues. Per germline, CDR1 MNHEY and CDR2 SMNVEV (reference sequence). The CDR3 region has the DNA TGTGCCAGCAGTTTTCACAGCGGCCGATACGAGCAGTACTTC. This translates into CASSFHSGRYEQYF.

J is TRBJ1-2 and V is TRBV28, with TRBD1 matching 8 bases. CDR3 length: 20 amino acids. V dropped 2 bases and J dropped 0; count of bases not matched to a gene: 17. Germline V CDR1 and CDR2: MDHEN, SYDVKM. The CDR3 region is CASSLGGQGAFFGSNYGYTF. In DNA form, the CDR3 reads TGTGCCAGCAGTTTAGGAGGGCAGGGGGCCTTTTTCGGGTCTAACTATGGCTACACCTTC.

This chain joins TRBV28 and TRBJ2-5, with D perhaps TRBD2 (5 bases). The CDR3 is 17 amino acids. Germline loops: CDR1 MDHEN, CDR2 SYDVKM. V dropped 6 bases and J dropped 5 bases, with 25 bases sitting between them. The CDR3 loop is CASRGQRRRGFKETQYF. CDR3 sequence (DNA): TGTGCCAGCAGGGGCCAGCGAAGGAGAGGGTTTAAGGAGACCCAGTACTTC.

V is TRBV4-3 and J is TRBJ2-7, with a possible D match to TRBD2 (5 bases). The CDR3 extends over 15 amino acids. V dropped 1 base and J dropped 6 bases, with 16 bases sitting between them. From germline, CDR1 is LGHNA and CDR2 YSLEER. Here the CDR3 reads CASSQVTGQGGEQYF. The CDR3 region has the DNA TGCGCCAGCAGCCAAGTTACCGGGCAAGGAGGCGAGCAGTACTTC.

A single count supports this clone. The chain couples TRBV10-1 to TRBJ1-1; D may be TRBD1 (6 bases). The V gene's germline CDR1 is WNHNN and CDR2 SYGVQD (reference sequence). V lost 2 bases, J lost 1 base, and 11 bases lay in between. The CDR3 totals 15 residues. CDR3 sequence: CASSERGGWNTEAFF. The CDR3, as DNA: TGCGCCAGCAGTGAGAGGGGGGGGTGGAACACTGAAGCTTTCTTT.

CDR3: CASSGRQGNEQYF. Here the CDR3 DNA reads TGTGCCAGCAGCGGCAGACAGGGAAATGAGCAGTACTTC. The chain carries TRBV7-2 and TRBJ2-7, with 7 nucleotides matching TRBD1. In germline, CDR1 is SGHTA, CDR2 FQGNSA. Unmatched junction bases numbered 8, after V lost 5 bases and J lost 7 bases. The CDR3 covers 13 residues. Variable domain in full (rest from reference TRBV7-2 and TRBJ2-7): GAGVSQSPSNKVTEKGKDVELRCDPISGHTALYWYRQSLGQGLEFLIYFQGNSAPDKSGLPSDRFSAERTGGSVSTLTIQRTQQEDSAVYLCASSGRQGNEQYFGPGTRLTVT.

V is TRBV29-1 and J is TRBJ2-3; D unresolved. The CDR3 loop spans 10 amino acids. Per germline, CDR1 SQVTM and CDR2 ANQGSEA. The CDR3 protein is CSPTRDTQYF. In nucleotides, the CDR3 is TGCAGTCCTACGAGGGATACGCAGTATTTT.

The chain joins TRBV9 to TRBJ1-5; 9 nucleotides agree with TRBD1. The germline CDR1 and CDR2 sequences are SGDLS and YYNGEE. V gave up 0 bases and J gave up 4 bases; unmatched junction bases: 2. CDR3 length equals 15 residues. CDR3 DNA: TGTGCCAGCAGCGTAGGGGGACAGGGTAATCAGCCCCAGCATTTT. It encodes CASSVGGQGNQPQHF.

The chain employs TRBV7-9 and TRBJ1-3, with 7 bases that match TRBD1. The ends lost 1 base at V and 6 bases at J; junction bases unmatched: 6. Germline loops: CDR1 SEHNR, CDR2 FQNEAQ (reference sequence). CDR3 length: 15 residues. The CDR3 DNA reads TGTGCCAGCAGCTTAGGGGGACAGATACTAAACACCATATATTTT. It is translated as CASSLGGQILNTIYF.

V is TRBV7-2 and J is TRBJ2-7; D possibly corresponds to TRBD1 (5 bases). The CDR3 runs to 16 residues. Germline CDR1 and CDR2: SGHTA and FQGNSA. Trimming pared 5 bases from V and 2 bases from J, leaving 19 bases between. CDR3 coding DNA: TGTGCCAGCAGCCGTACAACAGGCGGATCTGCCTACGAGCAGTACTTC. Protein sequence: CASSRTTGGSAYEQYF.

CDR3 region: CASSEALRNRGLFF. The CDR3 DNA is TGTGCCAGCAGTGAAGCGCTTCGAAACAGGGGGCTATTCTTT. The chain has TRBV6-1 and TRBJ1-1; TRBD1 agrees at 9 bases. From germline, CDR1 is MNHNS and CDR2 SASEGT. The CDR3 consists of 14 residues. The ends lost 0 bases at V and 14 bases at J; junction bases unmatched: 10.

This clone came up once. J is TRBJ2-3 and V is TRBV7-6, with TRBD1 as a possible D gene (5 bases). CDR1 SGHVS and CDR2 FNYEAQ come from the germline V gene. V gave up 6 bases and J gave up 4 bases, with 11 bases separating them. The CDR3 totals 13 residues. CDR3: CASSSGIADTQYF. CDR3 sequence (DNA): TGTGCCAGCAGTTCAGGGATAGCAGATACGCAGTATTTT.

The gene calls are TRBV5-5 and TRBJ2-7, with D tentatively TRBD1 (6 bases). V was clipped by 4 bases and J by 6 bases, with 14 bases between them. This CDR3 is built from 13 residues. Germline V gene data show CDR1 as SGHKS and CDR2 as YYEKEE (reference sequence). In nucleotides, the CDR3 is TGTGCCAGCAGCCCCGGGACATACTCCGAGCAGTACTTC. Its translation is CASSPGTYSEQYF.

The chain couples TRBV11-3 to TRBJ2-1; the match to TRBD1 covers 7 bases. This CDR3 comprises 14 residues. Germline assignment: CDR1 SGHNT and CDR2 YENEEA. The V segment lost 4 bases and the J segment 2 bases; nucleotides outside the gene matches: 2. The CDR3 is CASSSQGAYNEQFF. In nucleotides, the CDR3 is TGTGCCAGCAGCTCCCAGGGGGCCTACAATGAGCAGTTCTTC.

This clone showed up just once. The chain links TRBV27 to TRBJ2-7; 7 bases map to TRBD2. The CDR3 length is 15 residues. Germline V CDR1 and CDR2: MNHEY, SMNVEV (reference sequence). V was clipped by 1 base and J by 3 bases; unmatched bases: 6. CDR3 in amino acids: CASSLFGTTFYEQYF. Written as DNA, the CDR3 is TGTGCCAGCAGTTTATTCGGGACTACCTTCTACGAGCAGTACTTC.

Written as DNA, the CDR3 is TGCGCCAGCAGCTTGCTAGGGACTAACACTGAAGCTTTCTTT. Amino acid sequence: CASSLLGTNTEAFF. The chain joins TRBV5-1 to TRBJ1-1; D may be TRBD1 (5 bases). This CDR3 has 14 residues. V was clipped by 1 base and J by 2 bases, with 9 bases between them. In germline, CDR1 is SGHRS, CDR2 YFSETQ. Full variable domain (outside the CDR3, taken from reference TRBV5-1 and TRBJ1-1): KAGVTQTPRYLIKTRGQQVTLSCSPISGHRSVSWYQQTPGQGLQFLFEYFSETQRNKGNFPGRFSGRQFSNSRSEMNVSTLELGDSALYLCASSLLGTNTEAFFGQGTRLTVV.

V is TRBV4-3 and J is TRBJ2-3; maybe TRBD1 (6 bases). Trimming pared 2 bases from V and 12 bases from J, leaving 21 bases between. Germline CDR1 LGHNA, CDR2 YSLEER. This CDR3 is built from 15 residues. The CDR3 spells CASSQPTATGKAQYF. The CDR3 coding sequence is TGCGCCAGCAGCCAACCCACAGCCACAGGGAAGGCTCAGTATTTT.

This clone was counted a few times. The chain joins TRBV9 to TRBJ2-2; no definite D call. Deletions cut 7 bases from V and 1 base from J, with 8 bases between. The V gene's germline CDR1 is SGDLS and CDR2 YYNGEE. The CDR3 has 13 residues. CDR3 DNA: TGTGCCAGCTCCCCAGGGAACACCGGGGAGCTGTTTTTT. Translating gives CASSPGNTGELFF.

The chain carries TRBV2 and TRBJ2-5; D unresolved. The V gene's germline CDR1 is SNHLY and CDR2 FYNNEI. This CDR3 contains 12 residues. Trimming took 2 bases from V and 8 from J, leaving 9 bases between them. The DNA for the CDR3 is TGTGCCAGCAGTGAAACCTCAGGTACCCAGTACTTC. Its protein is CASSETSGTQYF.

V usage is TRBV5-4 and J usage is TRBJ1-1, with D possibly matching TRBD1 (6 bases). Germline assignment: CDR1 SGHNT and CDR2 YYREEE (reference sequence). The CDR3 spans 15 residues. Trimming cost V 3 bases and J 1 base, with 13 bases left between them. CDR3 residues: CASSSWLDRNTEAFF. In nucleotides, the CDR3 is TGTGCCAGCAGCTCTTGGTTGGACAGGAACACTGAAGCTTTCTTT.

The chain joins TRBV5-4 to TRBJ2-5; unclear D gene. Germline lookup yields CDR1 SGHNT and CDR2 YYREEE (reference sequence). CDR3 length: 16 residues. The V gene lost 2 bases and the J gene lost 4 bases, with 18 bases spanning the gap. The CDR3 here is CASSFGPSRLGETQYF. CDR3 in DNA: TGTGCCAGCAGCTTCGGTCCAAGCAGGCTCGGAGAGACCCAGTACTTC. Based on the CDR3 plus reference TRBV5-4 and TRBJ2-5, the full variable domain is ETGVTQSPTHLIKTRGQQVTLRCSSQSGHNTVSWYQQALGQGPQFIFQYYREEENGRGNFPPRFSGLQFPNYSSELNVNALELDDSALYLCASSFGPSRLGETQYFGPGTRLLVL.

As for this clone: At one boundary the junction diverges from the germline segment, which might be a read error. CDR3 DNA sequence: TGTGCCAGCAGCCGAACAGGGGATGGGTCCTTT. Its protein product is CASSRTGDGSF. The rearrangement uses TRBV2 and TRBJ1-1, with 7 bases lining up with TRBD1. CDR1 is SNHLY, CDR2 FYNNEI, per germline. The CDR3 totals 11 residues.

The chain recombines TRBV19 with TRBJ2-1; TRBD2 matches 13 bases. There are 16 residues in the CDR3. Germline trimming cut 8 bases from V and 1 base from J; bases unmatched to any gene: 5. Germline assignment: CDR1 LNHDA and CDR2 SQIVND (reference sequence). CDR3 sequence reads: CASLGTSGNSYNEQFF. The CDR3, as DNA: TGTGCCAGTCTCGGGACTAGCGGGAATTCCTACAATGAGCAGTTCTTC.

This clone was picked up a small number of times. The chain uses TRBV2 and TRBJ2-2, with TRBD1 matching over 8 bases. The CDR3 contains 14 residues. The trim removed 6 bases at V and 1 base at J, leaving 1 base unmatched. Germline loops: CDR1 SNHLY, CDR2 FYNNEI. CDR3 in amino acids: CASRDRVNTGELFF. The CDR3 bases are TGTGCCAGCAGGGACAGGGTGAACACCGGGGAGCTGTTTTTT.

The CDR3 DNA is TGTGCCAGCAGCCCAAGGGACAATATGAACACTGAAGCTTTCTTT. Protein product: CASSPRDNMNTEAFF. V usage is TRBV6-1 and J usage is TRBJ1-1, with D tentatively TRBD1 (6 bases). Germline CDR1 MNHNS, CDR2 SASEGT. This CDR3 region has 15 residues. V was pared by 6 bases and J by 0 bases, with 14 bases between.

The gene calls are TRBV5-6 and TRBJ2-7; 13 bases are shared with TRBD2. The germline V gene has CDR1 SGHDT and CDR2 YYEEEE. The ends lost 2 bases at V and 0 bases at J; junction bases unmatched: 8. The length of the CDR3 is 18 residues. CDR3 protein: CASSFGLAGVTYSYEQYF. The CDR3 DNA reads TGTGCCAGCAGCTTTGGACTAGCGGGAGTCACCTACTCCTACGAGCAGTACTTC.